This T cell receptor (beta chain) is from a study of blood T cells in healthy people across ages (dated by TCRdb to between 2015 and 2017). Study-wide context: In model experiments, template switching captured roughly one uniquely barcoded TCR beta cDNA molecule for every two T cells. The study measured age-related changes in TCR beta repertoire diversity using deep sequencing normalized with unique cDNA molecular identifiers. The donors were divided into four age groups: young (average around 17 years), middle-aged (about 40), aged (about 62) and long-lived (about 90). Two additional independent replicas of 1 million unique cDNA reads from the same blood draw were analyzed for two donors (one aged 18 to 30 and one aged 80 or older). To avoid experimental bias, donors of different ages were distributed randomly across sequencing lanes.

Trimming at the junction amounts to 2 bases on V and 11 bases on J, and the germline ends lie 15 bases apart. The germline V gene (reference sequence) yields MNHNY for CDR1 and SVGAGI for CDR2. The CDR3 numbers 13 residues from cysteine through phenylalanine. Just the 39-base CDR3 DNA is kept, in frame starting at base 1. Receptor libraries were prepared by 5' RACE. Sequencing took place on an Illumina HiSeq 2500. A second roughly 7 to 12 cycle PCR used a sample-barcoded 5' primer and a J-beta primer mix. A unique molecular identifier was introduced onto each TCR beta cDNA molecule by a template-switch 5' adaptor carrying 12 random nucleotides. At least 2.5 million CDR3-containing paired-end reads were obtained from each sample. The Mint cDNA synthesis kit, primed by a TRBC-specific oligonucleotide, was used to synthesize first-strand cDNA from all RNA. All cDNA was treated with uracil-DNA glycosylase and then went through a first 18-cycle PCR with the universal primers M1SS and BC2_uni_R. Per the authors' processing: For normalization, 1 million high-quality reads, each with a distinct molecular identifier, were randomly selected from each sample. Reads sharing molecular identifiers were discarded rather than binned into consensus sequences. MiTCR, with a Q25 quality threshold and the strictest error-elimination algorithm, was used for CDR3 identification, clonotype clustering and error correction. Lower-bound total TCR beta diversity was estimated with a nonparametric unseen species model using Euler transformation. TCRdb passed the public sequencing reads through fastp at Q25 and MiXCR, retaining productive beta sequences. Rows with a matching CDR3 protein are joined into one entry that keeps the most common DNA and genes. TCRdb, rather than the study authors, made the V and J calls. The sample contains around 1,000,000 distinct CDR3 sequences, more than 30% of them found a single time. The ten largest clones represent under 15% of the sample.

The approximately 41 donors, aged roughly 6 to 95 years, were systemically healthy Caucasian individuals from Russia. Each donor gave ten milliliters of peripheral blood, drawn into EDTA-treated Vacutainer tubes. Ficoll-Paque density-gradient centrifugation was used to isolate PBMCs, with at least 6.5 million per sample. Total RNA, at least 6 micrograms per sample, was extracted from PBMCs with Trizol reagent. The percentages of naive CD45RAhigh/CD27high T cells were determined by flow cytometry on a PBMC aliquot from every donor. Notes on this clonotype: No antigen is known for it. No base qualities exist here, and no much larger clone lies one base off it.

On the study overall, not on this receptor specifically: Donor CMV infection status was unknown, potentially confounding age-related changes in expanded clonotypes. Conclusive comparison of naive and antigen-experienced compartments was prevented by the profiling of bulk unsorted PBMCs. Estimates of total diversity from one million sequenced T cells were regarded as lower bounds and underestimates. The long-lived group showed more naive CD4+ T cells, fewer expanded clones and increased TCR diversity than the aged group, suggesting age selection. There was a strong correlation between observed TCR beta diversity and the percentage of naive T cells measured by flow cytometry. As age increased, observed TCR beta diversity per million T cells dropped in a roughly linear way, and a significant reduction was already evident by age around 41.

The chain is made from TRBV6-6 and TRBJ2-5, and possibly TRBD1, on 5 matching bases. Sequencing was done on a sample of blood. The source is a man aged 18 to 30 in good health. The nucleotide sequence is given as TGTGCCAGCAGTTACGACGACAGATACAAGCAGTACTTC. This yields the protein CASSYDDRYKQYF.